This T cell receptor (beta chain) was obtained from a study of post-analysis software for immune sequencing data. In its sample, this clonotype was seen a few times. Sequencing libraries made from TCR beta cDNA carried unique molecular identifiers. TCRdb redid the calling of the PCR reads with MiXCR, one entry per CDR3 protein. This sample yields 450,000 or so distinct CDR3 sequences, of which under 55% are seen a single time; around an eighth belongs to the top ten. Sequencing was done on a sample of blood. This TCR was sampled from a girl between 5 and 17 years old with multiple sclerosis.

CDR3 sequence (DNA): TGCAGCGTTGGGGTAGCGCTCTCCACAGATACGCAGTATTTT. Its translation: CSVGVALSTDTQYF. The chain has TRBV29-1 and TRBJ2-3, with D maybe TRBD2 (5 bases). Looked up from germline, CDR1 is SQVTM and CDR2 is ANQGSEA. The CDR3 covers 14 residues. V was trimmed by 4 bases and J by 2 bases, leaving 13 bases between them.